This T cell receptor (beta chain) was captured by sequencing in a study of cytomegalovirus exposure and HLA in healthy donors. Donors in the study were healthy people who gave bone marrow. About this clone itself: Antigen specificity is unknown.

Study-wide results and limits: A later analysis showed TCR association rates differing by HLA locus, peaking at DRB1 and lowest at HLA-C. For TCR beta chains, V- and J-gene trimming was later linked to a missense DCLRE1C variant. In a later analysis, an Asian-associated ancestry cluster reportedly showed fewer N-insertions than the 666-donor mean.

Trimming took off 4 bases at V and 1 base at J, with 11 bases between the two ends. The CDR3 runs to 14 residues. CDR1 is SGHVS, CDR2 FQNEAQ, per germline. The study ran its PCR with 60 Vbeta and 13 Jbeta primers. Clones were read by immunoSEQ multiplex PCR, and TCRdb kept only the in-frame ones, dropping some. The profile shows fewer than 200,000 clones, around 80% of them singletons. The sequence came from a girl aged 2-10 years in good health and CMV-seropositive. The chain joins TRBV7-8 to TRBJ2-7; D may be TRBD2 (5 bases). Sequenced: PBMCs. The CDR3 nucleotides read TGTGCCAGCAGCTCCAGGACGGGATCCTACGAGCAGTACTTC. It encodes CASSSRTGSYEQYF.